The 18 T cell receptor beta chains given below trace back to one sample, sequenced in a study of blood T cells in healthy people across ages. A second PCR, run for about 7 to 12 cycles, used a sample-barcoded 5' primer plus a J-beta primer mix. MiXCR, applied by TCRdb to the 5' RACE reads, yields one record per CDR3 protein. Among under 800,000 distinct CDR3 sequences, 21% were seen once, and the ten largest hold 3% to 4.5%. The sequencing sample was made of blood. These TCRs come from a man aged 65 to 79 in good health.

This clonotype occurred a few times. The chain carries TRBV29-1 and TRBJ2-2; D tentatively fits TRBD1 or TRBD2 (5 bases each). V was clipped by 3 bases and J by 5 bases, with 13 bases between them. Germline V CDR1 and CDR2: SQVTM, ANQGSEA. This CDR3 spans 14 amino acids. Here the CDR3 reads CSVDYGAGTGELFF. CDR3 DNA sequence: TGCAGCGTTGATTATGGGGCGGGTACCGGGGAGCTGTTTTTT.

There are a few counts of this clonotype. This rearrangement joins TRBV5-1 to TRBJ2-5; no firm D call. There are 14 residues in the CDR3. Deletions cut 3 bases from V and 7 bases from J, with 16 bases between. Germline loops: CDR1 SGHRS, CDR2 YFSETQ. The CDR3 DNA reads TGCGCCAGCAGCTCCCCGGACGGAGCAGGGACCCAGTACTTC. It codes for CASSSPDGAGTQYF.

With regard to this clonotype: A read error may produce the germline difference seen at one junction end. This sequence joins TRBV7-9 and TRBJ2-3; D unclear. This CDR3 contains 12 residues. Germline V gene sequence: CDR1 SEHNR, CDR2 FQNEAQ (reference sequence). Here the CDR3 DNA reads TGTGCCAGCGGCTTATACGCAGATACGCAGTATTTT. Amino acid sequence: CASGLYADTQYF.

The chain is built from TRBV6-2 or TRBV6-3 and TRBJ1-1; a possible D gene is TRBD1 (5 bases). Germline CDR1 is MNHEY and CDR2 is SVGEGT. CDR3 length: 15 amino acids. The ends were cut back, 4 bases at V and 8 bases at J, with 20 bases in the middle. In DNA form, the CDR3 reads TGTGCCAGCAGTTCCGACAGAAAGGGAACCCTCGAAGCTTTCTTT. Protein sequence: CASSSDRKGTLEAFF.

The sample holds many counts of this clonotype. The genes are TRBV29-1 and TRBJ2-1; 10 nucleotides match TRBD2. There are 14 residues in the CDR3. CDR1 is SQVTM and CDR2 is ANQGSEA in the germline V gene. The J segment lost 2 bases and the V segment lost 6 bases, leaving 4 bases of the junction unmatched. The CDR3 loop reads CSVQTSGAYNEQFF. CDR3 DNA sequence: TGCAGCGTCCAAACTAGCGGGGCCTACAATGAGCAGTTCTTC.

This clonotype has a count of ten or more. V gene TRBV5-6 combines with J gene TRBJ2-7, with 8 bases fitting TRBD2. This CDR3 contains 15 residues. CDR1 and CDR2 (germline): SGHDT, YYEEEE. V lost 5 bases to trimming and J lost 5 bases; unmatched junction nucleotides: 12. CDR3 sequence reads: CASSSGAGTRDEQYF. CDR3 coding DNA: TGTGCCAGCAGTTCAGGGGCCGGGACTAGGGACGAGCAGTACTTC.

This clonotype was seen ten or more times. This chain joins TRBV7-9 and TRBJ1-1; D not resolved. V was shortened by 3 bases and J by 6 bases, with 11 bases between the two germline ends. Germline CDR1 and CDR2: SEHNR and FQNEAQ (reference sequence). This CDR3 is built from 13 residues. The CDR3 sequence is CASSLAWVSEAFF. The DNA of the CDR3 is TGTGCCAGCAGCTTGGCGTGGGTTTCTGAAGCTTTCTTT.

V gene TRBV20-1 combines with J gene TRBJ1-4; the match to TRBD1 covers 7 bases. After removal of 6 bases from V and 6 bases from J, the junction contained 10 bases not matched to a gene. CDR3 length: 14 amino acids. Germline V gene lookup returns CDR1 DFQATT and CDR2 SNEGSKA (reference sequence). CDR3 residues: CSAPAGGRDEKLFF. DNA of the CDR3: TGCAGTGCACCCGCAGGGGGAAGGGATGAAAAACTGTTTTTT.

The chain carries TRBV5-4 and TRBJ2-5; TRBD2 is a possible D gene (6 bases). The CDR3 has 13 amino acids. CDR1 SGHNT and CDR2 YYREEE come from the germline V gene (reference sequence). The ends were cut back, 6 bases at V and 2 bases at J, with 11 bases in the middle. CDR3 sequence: CASNGGSQETQYF. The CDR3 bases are TGTGCCAGCAACGGAGGGTCTCAAGAGACCCAGTACTTC.

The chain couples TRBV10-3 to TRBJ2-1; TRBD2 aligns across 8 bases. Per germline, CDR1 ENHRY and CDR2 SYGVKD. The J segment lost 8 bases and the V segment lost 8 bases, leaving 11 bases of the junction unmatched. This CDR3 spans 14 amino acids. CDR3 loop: CAIGGSGKRDEQFF. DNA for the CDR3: TGTGCCATCGGGGGTAGCGGGAAACGCGATGAGCAGTTCTTC.

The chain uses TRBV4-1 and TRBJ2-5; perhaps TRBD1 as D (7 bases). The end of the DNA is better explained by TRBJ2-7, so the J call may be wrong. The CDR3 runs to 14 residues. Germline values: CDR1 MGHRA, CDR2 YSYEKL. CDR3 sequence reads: CASSQIPGGNEQYF. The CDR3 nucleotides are TGCGCCAGCAGCCAAATTCCAGGGGGGAACGAGCAGTACTTC.

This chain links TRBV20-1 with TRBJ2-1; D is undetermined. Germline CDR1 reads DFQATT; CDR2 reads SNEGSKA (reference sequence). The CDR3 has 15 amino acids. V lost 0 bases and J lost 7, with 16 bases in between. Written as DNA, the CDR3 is TGCAGTGCTAGAGACAGGTCTTGGGGTGGGAATGAGCAGTTCTTC. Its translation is CSARDRSWGGNEQFF.

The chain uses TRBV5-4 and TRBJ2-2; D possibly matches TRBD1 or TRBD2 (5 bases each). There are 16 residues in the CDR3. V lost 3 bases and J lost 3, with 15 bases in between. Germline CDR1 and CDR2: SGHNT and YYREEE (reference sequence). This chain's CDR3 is CASSSPGDHYTGELFF. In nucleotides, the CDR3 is TGTGCCAGCAGCTCGCCCGGGGACCATTACACCGGGGAGCTGTTTTTT.

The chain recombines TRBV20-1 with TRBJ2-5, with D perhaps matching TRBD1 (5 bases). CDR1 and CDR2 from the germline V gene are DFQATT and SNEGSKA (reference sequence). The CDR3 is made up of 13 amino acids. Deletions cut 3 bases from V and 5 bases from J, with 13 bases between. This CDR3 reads CSARAQGSETQYF. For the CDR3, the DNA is TGCAGTGCTAGGGCCCAGGGATCGGAGACCCAGTACTTC.

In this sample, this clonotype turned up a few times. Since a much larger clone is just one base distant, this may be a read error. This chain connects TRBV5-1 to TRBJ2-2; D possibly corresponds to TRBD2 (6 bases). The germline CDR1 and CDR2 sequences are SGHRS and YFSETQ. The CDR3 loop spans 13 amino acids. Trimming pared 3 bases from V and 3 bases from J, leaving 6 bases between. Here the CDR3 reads CASSCGDTGELFF. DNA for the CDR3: TGCGCCAGCAGCTGCGGGGACACCGGGGAGCTGTTTTTT.

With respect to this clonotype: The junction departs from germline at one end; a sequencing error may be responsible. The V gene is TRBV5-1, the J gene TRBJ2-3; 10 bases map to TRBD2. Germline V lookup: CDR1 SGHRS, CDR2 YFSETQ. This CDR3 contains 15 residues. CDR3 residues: CASSSSSGSADTRYF. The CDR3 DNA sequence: TGCGCCAGCAGCTCTTCTAGCGGGAGTGCAGATACGCGGTATTTT.

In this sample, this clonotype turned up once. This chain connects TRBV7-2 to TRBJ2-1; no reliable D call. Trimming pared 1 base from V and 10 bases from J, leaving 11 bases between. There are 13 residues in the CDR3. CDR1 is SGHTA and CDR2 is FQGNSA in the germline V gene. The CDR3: CASSLEGGGEQFF. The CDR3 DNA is TGTGCCAGCAGCTTAGAAGGCGGCGGAGAGCAGTTCTTC.

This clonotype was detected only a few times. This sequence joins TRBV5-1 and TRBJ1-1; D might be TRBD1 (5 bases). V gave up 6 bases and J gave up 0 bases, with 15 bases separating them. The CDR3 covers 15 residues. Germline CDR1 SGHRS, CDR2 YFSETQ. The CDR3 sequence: CASTQMTEMNTEAFF. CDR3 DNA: TGCGCCAGCACACAGATGACAGAAATGAACACTGAAGCTTTCTTT.